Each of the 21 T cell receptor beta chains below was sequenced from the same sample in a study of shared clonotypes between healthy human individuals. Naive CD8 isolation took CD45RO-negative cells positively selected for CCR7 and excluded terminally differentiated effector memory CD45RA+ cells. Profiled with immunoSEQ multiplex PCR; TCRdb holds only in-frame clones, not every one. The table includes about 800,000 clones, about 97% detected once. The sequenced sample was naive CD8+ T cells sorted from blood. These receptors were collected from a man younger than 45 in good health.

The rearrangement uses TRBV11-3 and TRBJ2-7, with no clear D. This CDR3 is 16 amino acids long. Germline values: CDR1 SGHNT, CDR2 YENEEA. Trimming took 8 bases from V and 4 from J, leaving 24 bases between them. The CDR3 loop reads CASVVRPAIKPYEQYF. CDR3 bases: TGTGCCAGCGTAGTTCGGCCGGCCATAAAGCCATACGAGCAGTACTTC.

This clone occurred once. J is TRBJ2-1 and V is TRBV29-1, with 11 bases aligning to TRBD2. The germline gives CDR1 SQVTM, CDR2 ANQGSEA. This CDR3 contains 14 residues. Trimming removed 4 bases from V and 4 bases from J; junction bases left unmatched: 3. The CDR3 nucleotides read TGCAGCGTTGCGGGACTAGCGGATTACAATGAGCAGTTCTTC. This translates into CSVAGLADYNEQFF.

CDR3 nucleotides: TGTGCCAGCAGTGAAGCGCTTACTGGCTACAATGAGCAGTTCTTC. It encodes CASSEALTGYNEQFF. The chain uses TRBV2 and TRBJ2-1, with D unclear. Germline lookup yields CDR1 SNHLY and CDR2 FYNNEI. V was trimmed by 0 bases and J by 3 bases, leaving 9 bases between them. This CDR3 spans 15 amino acids.

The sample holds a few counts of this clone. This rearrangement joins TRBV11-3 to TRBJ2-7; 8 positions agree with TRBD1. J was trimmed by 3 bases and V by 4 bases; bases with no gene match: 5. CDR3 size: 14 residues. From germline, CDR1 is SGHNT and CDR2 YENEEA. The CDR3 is CASSSPGQDYEQYF. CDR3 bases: TGTGCCAGCAGCTCTCCGGGACAGGACTACGAGCAGTACTTC.

CDR3 amino acids: CASSSGGRLTGSGGEQFF. For the CDR3, the DNA is TGTGCCAGCAGTTCGGGAGGGAGGCTGACAGGGTCGGGGGGTGAGCAGTTCTTC. V is TRBV28 and J is TRBJ2-1, with a possible D match to TRBD2 (8 bases). V lost 4 bases and J lost 9, with 28 bases in between. The CDR3 spans 18 residues. Per germline, CDR1 MDHEN and CDR2 SYDVKM.

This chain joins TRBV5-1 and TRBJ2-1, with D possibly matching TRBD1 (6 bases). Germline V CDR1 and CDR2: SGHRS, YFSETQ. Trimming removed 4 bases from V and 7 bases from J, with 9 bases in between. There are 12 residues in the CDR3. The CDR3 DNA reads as TGCGCCAGCAGCACACAGGGTAATGAGCAGTTCTTC. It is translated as CASSTQGNEQFF.

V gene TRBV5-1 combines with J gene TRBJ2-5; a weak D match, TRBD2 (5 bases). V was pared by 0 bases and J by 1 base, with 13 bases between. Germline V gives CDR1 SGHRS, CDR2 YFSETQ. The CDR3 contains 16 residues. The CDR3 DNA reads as TGCGCCAGCAGCTTGGACGGGGTAGGCATCCAAGAGACCCAGTACTTC. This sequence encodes CASSLDGVGIQETQYF.

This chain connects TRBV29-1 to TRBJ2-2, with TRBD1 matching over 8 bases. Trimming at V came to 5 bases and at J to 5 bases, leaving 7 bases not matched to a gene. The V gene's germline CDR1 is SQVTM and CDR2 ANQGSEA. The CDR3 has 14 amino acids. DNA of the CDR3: TGCAGCGTTTTTTGGACAGGGAGGACCGGGGAGCTGTTTTTT. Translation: CSVFWTGRTGELFF.

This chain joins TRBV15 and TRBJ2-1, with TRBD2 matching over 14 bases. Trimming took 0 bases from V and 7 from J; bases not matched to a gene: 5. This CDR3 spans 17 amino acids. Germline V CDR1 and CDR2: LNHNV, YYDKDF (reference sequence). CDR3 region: CATSREPGLAGENEQFF. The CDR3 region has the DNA TGTGCCACCAGCAGAGAACCGGGACTAGCGGGGGAGAATGAGCAGTTCTTC.

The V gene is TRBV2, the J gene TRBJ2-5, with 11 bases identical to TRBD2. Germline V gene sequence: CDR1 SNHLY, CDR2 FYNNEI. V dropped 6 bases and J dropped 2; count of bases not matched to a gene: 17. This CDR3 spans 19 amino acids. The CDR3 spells CASRVSGGSGREIQETQYF. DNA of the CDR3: TGTGCCAGCAGAGTGTCCGGGGGTAGCGGGAGGGAGATACAAGAGACCCAGTACTTC. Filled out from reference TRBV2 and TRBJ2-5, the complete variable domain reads EPEVTQTPSHQVTQMGQEVILRCVPISNHLYFYWYRQILGQKVEFLVSFYNNEISEKSEIFDDQFSVERPDGSNFTLKIRSTKLEDSAMYFCASRVSGGSGREIQETQYFGPGTRLLVL.

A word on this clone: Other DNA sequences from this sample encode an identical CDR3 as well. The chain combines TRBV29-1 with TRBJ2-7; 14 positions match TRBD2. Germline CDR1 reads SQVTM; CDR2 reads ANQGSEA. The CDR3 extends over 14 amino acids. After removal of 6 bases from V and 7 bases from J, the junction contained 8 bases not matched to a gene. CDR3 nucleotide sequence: TGCAGCGTGGTGGGACTAGCGGGAGCCGGAGAGCAGTACTTC. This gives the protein CSVVGLAGAGEQYF.

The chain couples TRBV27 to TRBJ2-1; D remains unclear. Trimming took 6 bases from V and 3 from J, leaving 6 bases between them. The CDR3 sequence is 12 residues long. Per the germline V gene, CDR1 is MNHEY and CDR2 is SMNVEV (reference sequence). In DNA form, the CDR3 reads TGTGCCAGCAGGTGGGGCTACAATGAGCAGTTCTTC. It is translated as CASRWGYNEQFF.

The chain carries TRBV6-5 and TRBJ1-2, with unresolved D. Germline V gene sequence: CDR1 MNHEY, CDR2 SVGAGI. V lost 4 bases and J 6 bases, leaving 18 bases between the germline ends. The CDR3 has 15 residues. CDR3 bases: TGTGCCAGCAGTTCACCCGGGCCCTACGCGGATGGCTACACCTTC. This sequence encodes CASSSPGPYADGYTF.

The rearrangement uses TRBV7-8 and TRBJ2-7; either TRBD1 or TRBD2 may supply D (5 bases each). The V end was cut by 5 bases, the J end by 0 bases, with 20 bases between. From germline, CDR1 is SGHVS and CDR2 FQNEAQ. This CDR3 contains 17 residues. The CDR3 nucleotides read TGTGCCAGCAGCCAGCGCTCCCGGGACGGAATCTCCTACGAGCAGTACTTC. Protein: CASSQRSRDGISYEQYF.

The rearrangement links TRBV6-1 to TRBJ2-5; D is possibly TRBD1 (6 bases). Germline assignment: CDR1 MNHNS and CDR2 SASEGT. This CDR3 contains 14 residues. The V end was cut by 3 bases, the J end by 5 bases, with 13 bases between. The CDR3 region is CASSEMDSTETQYF. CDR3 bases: TGTGCCAGCAGTGAGATGGACAGTACGGAGACCCAGTACTTC.

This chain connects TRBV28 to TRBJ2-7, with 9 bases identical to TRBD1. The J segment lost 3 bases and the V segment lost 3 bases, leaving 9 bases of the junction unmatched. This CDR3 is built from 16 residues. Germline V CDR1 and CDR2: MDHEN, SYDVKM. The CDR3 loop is CASSFPGQGQGYEQYF. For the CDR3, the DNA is TGTGCCAGCAGTTTCCCCGGACAGGGACAGGGCTACGAGCAGTACTTC.

CDR3 DNA sequence: TGTGCCAGCAGTTTCCAAATGGCGGGGGATGGTTACGAGCAGTACTTC. Encoded protein: CASSFQMAGDGYEQYF. The rearrangement uses TRBV28 and TRBJ2-7, with 7 bases lining up with TRBD2. Germline CDR1 is MDHEN and CDR2 is SYDVKM. Trimming took 3 bases from V and 4 from J; bases not matched to a gene: 12. This CDR3 is built from 16 residues.

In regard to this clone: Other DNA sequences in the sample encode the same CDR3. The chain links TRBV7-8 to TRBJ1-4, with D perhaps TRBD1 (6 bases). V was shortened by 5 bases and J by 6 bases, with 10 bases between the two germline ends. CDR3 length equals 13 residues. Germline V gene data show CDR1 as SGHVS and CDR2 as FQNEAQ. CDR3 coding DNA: TGTGCCAGCAGCCGCCCAGGGGATGAAAAACTGTTTTTT. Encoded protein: CASSRPGDEKLFF.

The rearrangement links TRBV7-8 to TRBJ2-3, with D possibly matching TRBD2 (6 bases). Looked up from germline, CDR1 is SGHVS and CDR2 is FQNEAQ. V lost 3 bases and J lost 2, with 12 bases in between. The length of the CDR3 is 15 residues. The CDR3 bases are TGTGCCAGCAGCTTGGAGGGGACCACCACAGATACGCAGTATTTT. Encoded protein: CASSLEGTTTDTQYF.

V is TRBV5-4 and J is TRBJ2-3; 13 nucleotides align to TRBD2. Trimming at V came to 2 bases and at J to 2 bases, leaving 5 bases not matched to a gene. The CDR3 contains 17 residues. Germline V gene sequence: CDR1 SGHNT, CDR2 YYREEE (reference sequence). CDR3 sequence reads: CASSFGLAGEDTDTQYF. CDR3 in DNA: TGTGCCAGCAGCTTCGGACTAGCGGGAGAAGACACAGATACGCAGTATTTT.

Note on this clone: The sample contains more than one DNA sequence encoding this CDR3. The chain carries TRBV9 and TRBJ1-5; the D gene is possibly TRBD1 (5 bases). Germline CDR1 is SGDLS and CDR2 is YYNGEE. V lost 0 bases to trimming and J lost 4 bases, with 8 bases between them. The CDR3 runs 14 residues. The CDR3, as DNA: TGTGCCAGCAGCGTAGGGGGCGGGAATCAGCCCCAGCATTTT. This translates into CASSVGGGNQPQHF.